This entry describes one TCR beta chain. In the source study's methods: Reference gene primers were amplified, and this amplification served to estimate nucleated cell counts. Libraries were prepared by immunoSEQ multiplex PCR; TCRdb keeps only in-frame clonotypes and omits some of them. D and trimming come from the DNA, and the V and J calls and clone size come from that table. The sample lists over 150,000 clones, 91% occurring once. V lost 6 bases and J lost 0; bases outside the gene matches: 4. Germline CDR1 is MNHEY and CDR2 is SVGAGI. The CDR3 totals 14 residues. This specimen comes from a study of blood T cell repertoires in COVID-19. Study information: Material from acute and convalescent COVID-19 was sourced from the United States, Italy and Spain. From T cells, B-cell-depleted T cells, or PBMCs came the material, which was cDNA or gDNA.

Sequenced input: peripheral blood. This receptor was taken from a middle-aged man with acute or convalescent COVID-19. V and J are TRBV6-5 and TRBJ2-7; TRBD2 agrees at 8 bases. The CDR3 sequence is CASRATSDSYEQYF. CDR3 nucleotides: TGTGCCAGCAGAGCGACTAGCGACTCCTACGAGCAGTACTTC.